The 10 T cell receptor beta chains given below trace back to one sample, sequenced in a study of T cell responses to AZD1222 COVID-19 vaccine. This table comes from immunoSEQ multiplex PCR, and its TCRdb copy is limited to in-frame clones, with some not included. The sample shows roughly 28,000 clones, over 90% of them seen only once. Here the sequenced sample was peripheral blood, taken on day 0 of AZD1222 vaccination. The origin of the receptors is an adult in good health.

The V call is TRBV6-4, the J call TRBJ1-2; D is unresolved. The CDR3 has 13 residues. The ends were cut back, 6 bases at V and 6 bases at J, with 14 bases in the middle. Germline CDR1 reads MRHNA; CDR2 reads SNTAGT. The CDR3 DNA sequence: TGTGCCAGCAGCCACAGAGGAGGAGATGGCTACACCTTC. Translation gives CASSHRGGDGYTF.

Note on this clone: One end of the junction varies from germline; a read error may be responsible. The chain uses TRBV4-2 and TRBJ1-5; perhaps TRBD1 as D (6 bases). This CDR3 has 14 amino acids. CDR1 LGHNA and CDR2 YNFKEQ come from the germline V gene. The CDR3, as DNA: TGTGCCAGCAGCCTTACGGGGGGCAACCAGCCCCAGCATTTT. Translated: CASSLTGGNQPQHF.

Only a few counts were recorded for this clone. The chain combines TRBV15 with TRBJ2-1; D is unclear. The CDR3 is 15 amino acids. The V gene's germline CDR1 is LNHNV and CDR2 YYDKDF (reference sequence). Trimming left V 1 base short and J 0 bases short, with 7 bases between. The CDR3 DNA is TGTGCCACCAGCAGAGGCGCTAGCTCCTACAATGAGCAGTTCTTC. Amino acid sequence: CATSRGASSYNEQFF. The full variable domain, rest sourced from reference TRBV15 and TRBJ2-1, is DAMVIQNPRYQVTQFGKPVTLSCSQTLNHNVMYWYQQKSSQAPKLLFHYYDKDFNNEADTPDNFQSRRPNTSFCFLDIRSPGLGDTAMYLCATSRGASSYNEQFFGPGTRLTVL.

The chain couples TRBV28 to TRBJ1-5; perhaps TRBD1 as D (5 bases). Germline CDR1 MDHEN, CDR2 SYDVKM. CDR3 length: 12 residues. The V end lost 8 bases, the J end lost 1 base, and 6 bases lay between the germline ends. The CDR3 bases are TGTGCCAGCGGGGACAGCAATCAGCCCCAGCATTTT. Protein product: CASGDSNQPQHF.

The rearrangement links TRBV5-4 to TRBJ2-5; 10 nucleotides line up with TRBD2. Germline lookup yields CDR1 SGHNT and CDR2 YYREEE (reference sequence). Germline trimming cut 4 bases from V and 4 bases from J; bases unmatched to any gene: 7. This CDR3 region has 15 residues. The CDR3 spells CASSRGLALGETQYF. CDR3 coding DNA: TGTGCCAGCAGCCGGGGACTAGCGCTGGGAGAGACCCAGTACTTC.

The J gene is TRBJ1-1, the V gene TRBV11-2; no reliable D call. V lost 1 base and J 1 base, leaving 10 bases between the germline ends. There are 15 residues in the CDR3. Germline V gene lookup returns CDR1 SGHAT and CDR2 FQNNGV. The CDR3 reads CASSLGGWQNTEAFF. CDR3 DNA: TGTGCCAGCAGCTTAGGCGGTTGGCAGAACACTGAAGCTTTCTTT.

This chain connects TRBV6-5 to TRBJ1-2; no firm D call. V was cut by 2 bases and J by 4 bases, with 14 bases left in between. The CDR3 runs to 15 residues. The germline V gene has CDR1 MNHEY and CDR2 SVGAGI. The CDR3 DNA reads TGTGCCAGCAGTTACGAGGGCAGTTCCCCCTATGGCTACACCTTC. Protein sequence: CASSYEGSSPYGYTF.

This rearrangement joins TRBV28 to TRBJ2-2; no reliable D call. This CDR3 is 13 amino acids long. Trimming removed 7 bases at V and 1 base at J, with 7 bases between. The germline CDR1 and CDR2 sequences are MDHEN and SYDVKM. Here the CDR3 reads CASMAGNTGELFF. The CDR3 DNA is TGTGCCAGCATGGCAGGGAACACCGGGGAGCTGTTTTTT.

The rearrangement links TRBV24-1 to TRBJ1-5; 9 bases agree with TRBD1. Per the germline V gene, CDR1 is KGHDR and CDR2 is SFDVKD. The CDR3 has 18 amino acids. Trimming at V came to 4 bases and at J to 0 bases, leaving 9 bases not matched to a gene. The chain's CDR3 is CATSESGTGRPSNQPQHF. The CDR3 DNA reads TGTGCCACCAGTGAGTCCGGGACAGGGCGTCCTAGCAATCAGCCCCAGCATTTT.

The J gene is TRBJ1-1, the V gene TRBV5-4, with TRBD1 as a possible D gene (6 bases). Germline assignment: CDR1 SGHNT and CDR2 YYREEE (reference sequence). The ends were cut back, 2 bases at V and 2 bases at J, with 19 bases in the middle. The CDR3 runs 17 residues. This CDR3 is CASSLKTGSQRNTEAFF. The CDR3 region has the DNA TGTGCCAGCAGCTTAAAAACAGGGTCTCAGAGAAACACTGAAGCTTTCTTT.